This T cell receptor beta chain came from a study of T cells in Graves' hyperthyroidism and ophthalmopathy. The CDR3 covers 15 residues. The V gene's germline CDR1 is MNHNS and CDR2 SASEGT. The ends were cut back, 5 bases at V and 4 bases at J, with 15 bases in the middle. Amplification yielded TCR beta CDR3 regions, with RNA transcripts as the source. Researchers ran a first-round RT-PCR on the TCR CDR3 using the HTBI primer set. MiXCR, run by TCRdb on the multiplex PCR reads, gives a single entry per CDR3 protein. The sample lists 650,000 to 750,000 distinct CDR3 sequences, 11% to 15% occurring once. Those with hyperthyroidism were 18 to 65 years old, newly diagnosed, and ill for under 2 months.

Sequencing used blood. The chain carries TRBV6-1 and TRBJ2-1; D might be TRBD2 (5 bases). This clonotype originated in a woman aged 18-29 years with Graves' hyperthyroidism. The CDR3 DNA is TGTGCCAGCAGTTCGCAGGAGGTAGAGTACAATGAGCAGTTCTTC. Protein: CASSSQEVEYNEQFF.